This T cell receptor beta chain was captured by sequencing in a study of T-cell reconstitution after alpha-beta-depleted transplantation in children. This clonotype was counted between two and nine times. Its antigen is not known. It was with unique molecular identifiers that the TCRbeta library was prepared. Via MiXCR, TCRdb re-called the PCR reads, giving one row per CDR3 protein. Among about 300,000 distinct CDR3 sequences, about 7.3% were seen once, and the ten largest hold approximately 9%. Study-wide results and caveats: At the one-year point after transplant, T-cell counts and TCRbeta diversity were found to come mostly from T cells that had been newly produced. After transplant, high TCRbeta diversity at day 60 in some patients arose from surviving recipient T cells and thymic progenitors. Roughly two months post-transplant, alpha-beta T cells reportedly originated from several hundred graft clones that had expanded.

The sequenced sample was peripheral blood, obtained 360 days after TCRalphabeta/CD19-depleted stem cell transplant. This clonotype originated in a female patient between 2 and 15 years old who had a stem cell transplant for Fanconi anemia, so the T cells may come from the graft donor.

CDR3 loop: CASRKTGSNQPQHF. DNA for the CDR3: TGTGCCAGCAGGAAGACAGGTAGCAATCAGCCCCAGCATTTT. The chain carries TRBV7-8 and TRBJ1-5; TRBD1 might be the D (6 bases). This CDR3 has 14 amino acids. Germline CDR1 is SGHVS and CDR2 is FQNEAQ. V was pared by 6 bases and J by 0 bases, with 9 bases between.